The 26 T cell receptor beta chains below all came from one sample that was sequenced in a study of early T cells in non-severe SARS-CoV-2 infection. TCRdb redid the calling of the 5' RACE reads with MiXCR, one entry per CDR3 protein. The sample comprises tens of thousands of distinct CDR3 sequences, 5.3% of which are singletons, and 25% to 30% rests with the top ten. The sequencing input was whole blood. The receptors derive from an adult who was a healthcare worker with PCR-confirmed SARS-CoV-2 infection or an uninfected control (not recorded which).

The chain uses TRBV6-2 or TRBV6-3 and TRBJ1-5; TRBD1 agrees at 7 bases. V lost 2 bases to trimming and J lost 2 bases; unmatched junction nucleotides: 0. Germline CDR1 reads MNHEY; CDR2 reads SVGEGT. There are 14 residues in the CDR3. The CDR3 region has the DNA TGTGCCAGCAGTTACGGACAGGGCAATCAGCCCCAGCATTTT. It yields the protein CASSYGQGNQPQHF.

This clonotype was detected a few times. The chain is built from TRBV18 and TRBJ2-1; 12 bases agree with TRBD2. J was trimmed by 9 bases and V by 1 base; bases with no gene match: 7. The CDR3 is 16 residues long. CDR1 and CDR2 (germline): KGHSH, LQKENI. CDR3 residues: CASSPQASGGAGEQFF. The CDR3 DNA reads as TGTGCCAGCTCACCACAGGCTAGCGGGGGGGCTGGTGAGCAGTTCTTC.

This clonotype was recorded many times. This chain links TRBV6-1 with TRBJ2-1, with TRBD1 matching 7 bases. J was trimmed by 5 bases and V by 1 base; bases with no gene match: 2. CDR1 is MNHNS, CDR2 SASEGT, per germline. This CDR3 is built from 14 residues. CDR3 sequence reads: CASSEGTGHNEQFF. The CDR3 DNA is TGTGCCAGCAGTGAAGGGACAGGCCACAATGAGCAGTTCTTC.

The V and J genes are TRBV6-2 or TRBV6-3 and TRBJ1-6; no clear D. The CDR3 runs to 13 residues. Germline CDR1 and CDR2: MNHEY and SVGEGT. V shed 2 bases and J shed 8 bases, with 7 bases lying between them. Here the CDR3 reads CASSYHQDSPLHF. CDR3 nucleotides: TGTGCCAGCAGTTACCACCAGGATTCACCCCTCCACTTT.

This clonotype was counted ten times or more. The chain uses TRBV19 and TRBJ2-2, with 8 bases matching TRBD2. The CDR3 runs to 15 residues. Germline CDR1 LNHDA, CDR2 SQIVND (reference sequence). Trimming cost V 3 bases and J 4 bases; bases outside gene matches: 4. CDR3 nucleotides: TGTGCCAGTAGTATTCCCGGGAGGGGCACCGGGGAGCTGTTTTTT. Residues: CASSIPGRGTGELFF.

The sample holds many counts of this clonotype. The CDR3 here is CSAWVNTEAFF. The CDR3 nucleotides are TGCAGTGCTTGGGTGAACACTGAAGCTTTCTTT. The chain joins TRBV20-1 to TRBJ1-1; the D is unclear. CDR3 length: 11 residues. V was cut by 5 bases and J by 0 bases, with 4 bases left in between. Germline-derived CDR1 and CDR2 are DFQATT and SNEGSKA (reference sequence).

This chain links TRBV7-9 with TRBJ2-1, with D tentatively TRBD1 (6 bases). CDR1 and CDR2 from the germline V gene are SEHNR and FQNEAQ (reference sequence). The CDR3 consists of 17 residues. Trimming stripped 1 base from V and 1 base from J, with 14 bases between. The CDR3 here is CASSLDNRVGSYNEQFF. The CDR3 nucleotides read TGTGCCAGCAGCTTAGACAACAGGGTTGGGTCCTACAATGAGCAGTTCTTC.

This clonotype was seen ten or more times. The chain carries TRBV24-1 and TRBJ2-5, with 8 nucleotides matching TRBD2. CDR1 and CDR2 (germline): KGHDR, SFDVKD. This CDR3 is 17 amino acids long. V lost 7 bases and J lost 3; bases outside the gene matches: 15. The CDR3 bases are TGTGCCACCAGCCGAGGTCCGGGACTAGTTGGTGAAGAGACCCAGTACTTC. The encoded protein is CATSRGPGLVGEETQYF.

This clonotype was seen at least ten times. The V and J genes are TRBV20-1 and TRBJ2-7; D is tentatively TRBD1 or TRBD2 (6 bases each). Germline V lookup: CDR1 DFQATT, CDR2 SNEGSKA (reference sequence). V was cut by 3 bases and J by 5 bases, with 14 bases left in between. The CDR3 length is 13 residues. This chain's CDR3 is CSARWQGRNEQYF. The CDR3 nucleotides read TGCAGTGCTAGGTGGCAGGGGAGGAACGAGCAGTACTTC.

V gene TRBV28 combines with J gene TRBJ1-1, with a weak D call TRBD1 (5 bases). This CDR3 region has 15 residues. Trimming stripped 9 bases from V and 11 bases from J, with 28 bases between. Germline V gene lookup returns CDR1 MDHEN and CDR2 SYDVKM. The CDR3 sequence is CASSLSTDKSPGAFF. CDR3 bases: TGTGCCAGTAGTCTTTCTACGGACAAATCGCCCGGTGCTTTCTTT.

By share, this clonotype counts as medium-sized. As DNA, the CDR3 is TGCAGTGCTAGAGATCCTGGACAGGGTGGCTACACCTTC. Translated, it gives CSARDPGQGGYTF. The rearrangement joins TRBV20-1 to TRBJ1-2; 8 bases match TRBD1. The V gene end was trimmed by 0 bases and the J gene end by 7 bases; junction bases not matched to a gene: 4. This CDR3 contains 13 residues. Germline CDR1 reads DFQATT; CDR2 reads SNEGSKA (reference sequence).

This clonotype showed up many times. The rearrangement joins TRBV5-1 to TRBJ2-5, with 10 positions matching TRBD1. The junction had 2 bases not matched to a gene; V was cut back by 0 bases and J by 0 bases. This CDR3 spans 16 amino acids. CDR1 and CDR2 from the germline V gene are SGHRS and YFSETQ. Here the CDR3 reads CASSLAGQGNQETQYF. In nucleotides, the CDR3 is TGCGCCAGCAGCTTGGCGGGACAGGGGAACCAAGAGACCCAGTACTTC.

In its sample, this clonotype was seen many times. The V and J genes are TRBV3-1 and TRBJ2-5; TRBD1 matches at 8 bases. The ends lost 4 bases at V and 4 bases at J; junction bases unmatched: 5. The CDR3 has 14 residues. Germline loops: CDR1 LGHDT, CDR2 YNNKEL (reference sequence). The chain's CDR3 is CASSLGQGRETQYF. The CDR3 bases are TGTGCCAGCAGCCTAGGACAGGGAAGAGAGACCCAGTACTTC.

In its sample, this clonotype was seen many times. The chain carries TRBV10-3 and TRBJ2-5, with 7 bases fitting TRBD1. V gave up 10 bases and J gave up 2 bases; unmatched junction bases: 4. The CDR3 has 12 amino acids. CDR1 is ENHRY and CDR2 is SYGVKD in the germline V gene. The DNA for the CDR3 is TGTGCCACCGGGACAGAACAAGAGACCCAGTACTTC. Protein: CATGTEQETQYF.

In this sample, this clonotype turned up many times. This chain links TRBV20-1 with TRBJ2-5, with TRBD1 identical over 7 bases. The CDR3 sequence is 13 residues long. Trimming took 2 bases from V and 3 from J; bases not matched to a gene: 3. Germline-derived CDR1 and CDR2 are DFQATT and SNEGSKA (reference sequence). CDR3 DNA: TGCAGTGCTAGACGCAGGGGGAAAGAGACCCAGTACTTC. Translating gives CSARRRGKETQYF.

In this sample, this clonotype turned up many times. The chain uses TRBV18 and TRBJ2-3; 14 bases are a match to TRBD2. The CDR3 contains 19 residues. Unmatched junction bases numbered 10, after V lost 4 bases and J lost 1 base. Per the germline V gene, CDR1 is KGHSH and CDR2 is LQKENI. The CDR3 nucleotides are TGTGCCAGCTCACTCGGGACTAGCGGGGGTATAAGCGGCACAGATACGCAGTATTTT. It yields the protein CASSLGTSGGISGTDTQYF.

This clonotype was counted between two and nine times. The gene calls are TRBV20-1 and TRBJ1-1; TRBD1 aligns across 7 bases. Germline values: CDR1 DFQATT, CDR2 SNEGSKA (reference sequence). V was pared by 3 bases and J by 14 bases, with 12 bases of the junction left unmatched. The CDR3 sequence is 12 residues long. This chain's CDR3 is CSARASGGLPFF. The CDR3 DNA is TGCAGTGCTAGGGCGTCAGGGGGGCTTCCCTTCTTT.

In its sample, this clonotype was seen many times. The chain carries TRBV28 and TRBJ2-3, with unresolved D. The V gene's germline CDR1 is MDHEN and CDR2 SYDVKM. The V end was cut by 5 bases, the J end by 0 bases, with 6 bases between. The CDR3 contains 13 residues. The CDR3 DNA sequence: TGTGCCAGCAGTCCTACTAGCACAGATACGCAGTATTTT. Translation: CASSPTSTDTQYF.

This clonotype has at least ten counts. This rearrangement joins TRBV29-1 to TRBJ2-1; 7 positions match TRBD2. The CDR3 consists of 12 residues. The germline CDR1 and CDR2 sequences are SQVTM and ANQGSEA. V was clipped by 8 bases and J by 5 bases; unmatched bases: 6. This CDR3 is CSTGGPNNEQFF. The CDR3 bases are TGCAGCACGGGAGGTCCGAACAATGAGCAGTTCTTC.

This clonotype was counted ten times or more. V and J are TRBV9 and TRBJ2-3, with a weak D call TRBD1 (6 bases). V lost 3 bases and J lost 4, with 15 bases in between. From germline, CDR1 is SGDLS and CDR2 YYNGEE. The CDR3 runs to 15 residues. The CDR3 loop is CASSATGTFPDTQYF. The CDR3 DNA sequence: TGTGCCAGCAGCGCCACCGGGACATTCCCAGATACGCAGTATTTT.

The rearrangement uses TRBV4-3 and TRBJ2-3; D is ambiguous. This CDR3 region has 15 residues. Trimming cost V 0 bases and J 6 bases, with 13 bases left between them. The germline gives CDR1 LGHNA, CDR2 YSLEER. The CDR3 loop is CASSQDALPADTQYF. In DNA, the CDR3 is TGCGCCAGCAGCCAAGATGCATTGCCGGCCGATACGCAGTATTTT.

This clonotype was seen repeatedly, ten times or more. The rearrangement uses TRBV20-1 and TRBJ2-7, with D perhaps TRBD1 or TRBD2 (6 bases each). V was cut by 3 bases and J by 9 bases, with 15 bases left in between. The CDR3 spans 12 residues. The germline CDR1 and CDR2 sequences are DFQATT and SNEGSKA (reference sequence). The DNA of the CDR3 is TGCAGTGCTAGTATAACAGGGCGGGGGCAGTACTTC. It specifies CSASITGRGQYF.

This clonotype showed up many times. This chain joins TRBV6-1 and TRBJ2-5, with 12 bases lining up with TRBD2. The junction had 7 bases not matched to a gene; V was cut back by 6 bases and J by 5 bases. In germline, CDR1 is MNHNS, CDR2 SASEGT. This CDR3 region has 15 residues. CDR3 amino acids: CASRTSGSSGETQYF. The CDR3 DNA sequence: TGTGCCAGCAGGACTAGCGGGAGCTCTGGGGAGACCCAGTACTTC.

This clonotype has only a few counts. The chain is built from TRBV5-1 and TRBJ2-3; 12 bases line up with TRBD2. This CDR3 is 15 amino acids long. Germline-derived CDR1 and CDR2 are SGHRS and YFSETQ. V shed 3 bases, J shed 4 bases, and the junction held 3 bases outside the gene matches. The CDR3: CASSSSGGASDTQYF. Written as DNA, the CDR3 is TGCGCCAGCAGCTCTAGCGGGGGGGCATCAGATACGCAGTATTTT.

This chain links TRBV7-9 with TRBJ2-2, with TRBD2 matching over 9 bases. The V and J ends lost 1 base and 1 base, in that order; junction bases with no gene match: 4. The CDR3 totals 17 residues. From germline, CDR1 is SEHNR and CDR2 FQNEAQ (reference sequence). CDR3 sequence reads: CASSLEAGGLNTGELFF. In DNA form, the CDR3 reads TGTGCCAGCAGCTTAGAAGCGGGGGGCTTGAACACCGGGGAGCTGTTTTTT.

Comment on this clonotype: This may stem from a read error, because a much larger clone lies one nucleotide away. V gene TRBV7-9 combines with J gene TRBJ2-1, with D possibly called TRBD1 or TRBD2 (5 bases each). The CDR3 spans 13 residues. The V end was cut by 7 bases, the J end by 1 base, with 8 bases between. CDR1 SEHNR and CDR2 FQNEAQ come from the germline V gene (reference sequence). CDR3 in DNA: TGTGCCAGCACGGGACGGTCCTACAATGAGCAGTTCTTC. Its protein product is CASTGRSYNEQFF.